This T cell receptor (beta chain) was found in a study of control samples from healthy donors and cancer patients. CDR3 length: 22 amino acids. Trimming took 3 bases from V and 0 from J; bases not matched to a gene: 20. Germline values: CDR1 MNHEY, CDR2 SMNVEV (reference sequence). Using immunoSEQ multiplex PCR, the repertoire was profiled, and TCRdb retains in-frame clones only, with some absent. The sample shows about 120,000 clones, more than 70% of them seen only once. The source of this sequence is a woman in her sixties or seventies in good health. The V and J genes are TRBV27 and TRBJ2-3; 11 bases are a match to TRBD2. The source material was blood. This CDR3 reads CASSFRAPLTSGVRSSTDTQYF. The CDR3 DNA is TGTGCCAGCAGTTTCAGGGCCCCCTTGACTAGCGGGGTAAGATCTAGCACAGATACGCAGTATTTT.